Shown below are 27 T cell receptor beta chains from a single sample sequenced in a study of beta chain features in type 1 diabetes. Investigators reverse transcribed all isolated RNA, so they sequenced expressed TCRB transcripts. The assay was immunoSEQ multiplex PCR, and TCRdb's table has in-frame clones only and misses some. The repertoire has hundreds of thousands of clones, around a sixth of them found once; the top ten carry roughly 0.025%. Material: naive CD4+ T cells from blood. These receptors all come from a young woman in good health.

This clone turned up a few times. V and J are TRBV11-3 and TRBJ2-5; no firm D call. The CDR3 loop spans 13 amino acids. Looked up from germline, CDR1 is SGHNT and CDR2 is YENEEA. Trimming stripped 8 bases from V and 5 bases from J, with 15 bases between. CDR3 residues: CASSIDHEETQYF. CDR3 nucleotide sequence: TGTGCCAGCTCCATAGATCACGAGGAGACCCAGTACTTC.

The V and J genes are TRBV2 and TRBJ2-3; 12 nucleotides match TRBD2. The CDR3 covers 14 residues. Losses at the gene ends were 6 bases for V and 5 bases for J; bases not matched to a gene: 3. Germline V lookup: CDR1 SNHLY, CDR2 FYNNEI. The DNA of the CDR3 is TGTGCCAGCAGGCCGGGACTAGCGGGAGATACGCAGTATTTT. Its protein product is CASRPGLAGDTQYF.

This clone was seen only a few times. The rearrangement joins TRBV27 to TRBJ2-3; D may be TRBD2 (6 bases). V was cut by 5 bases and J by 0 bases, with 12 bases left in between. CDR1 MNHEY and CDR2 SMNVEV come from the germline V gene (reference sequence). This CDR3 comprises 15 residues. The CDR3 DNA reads TGTGCCAGCAGTCCCCTGACTAGGAGCACAGATACGCAGTATTTT. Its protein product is CASSPLTRSTDTQYF.

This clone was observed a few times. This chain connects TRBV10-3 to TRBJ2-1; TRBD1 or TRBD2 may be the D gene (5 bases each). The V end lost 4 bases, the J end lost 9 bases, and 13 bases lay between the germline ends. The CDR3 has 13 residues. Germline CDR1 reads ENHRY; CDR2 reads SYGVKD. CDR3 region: CAISGPGGGEQFF. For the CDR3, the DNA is TGTGCCATCAGTGGTCCTGGTGGGGGTGAGCAGTTCTTC.

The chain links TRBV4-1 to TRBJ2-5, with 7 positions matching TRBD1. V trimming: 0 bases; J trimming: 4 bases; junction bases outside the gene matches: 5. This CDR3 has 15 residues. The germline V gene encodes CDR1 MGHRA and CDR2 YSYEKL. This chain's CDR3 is CASSQDDRVVETQYF. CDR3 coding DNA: TGCGCCAGCAGCCAAGATGACAGGGTAGTAGAGACCCAGTACTTC.

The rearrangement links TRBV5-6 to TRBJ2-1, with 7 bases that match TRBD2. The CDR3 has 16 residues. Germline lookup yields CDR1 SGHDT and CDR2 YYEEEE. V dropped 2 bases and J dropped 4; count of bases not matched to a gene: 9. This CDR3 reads CASSFNAGEIYNEQFF. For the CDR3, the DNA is TGTGCCAGCAGCTTTAACGCGGGAGAGATATACAATGAGCAGTTCTTC.

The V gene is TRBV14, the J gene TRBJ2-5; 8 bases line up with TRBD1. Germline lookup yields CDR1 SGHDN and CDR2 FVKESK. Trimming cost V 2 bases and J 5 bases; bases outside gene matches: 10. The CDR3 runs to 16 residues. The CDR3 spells CASSQHDRTGRETQYF. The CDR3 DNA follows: TGTGCCAGCAGCCAACACGACAGGACAGGGCGGGAGACCCAGTACTTC.

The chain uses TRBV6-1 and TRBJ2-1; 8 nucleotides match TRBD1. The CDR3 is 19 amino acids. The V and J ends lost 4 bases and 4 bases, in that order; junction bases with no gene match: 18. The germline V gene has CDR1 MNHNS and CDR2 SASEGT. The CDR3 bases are TGTGCCAGCAGTGTCCGTGCAGGGGGCCACGGGGAAAAATACAATGAGCAGTTCTTC. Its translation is CASSVRAGGHGEKYNEQFF.

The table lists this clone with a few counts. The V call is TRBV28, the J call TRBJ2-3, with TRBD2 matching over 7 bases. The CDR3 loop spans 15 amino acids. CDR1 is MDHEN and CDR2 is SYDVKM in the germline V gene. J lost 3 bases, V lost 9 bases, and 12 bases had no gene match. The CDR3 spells CASPPSGKWTDTQYF. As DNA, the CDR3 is TGTGCCAGTCCCCCCAGCGGGAAATGGACAGATACGCAGTATTTT.

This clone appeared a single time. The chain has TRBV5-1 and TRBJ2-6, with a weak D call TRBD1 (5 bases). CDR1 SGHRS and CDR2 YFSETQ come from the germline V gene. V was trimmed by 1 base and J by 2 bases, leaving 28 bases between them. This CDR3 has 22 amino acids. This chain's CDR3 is CASSLHLWGLQGRTPGANVLTF. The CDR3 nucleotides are TGCGCCAGCAGCTTGCACTTATGGGGTCTTCAGGGCCGAACCCCTGGGGCCAACGTCCTGACTTTC.

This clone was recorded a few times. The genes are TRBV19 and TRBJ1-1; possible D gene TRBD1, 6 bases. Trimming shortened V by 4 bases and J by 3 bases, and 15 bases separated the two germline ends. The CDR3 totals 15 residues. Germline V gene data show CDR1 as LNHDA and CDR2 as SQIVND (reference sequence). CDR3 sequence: CASSSTRGSDTEAFF. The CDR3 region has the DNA TGTGCCAGTAGTAGCACAAGGGGGTCGGACACTGAAGCTTTCTTT.

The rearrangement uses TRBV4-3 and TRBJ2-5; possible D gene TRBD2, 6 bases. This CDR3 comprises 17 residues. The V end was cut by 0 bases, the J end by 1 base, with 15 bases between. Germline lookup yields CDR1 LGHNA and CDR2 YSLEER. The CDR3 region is CASSQDYRRGSQETQYF. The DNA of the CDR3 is TGCGCCAGCAGCCAAGATTATAGGAGGGGATCCCAAGAGACCCAGTACTTC.

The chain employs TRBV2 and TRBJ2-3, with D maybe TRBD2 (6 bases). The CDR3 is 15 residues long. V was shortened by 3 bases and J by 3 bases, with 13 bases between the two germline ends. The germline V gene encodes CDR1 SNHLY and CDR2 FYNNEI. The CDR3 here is CASSDNGRLTDTQYF. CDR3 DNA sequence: TGTGCCAGCAGTGACAACGGGAGACTGACAGATACGCAGTATTTT.

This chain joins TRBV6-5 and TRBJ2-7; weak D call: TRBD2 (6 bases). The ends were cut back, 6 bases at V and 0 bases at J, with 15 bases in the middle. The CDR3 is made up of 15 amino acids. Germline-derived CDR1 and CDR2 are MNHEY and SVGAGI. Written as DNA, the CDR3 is TGTGCCAGCAGCCTCGGGAGCGGTATCTCCTACGAGCAGTACTTC. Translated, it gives CASSLGSGISYEQYF.

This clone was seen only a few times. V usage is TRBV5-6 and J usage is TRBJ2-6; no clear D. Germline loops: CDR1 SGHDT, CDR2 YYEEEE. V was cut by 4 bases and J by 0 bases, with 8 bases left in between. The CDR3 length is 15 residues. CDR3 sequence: CASSPGGSGANVLTF. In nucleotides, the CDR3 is TGTGCCAGCAGCCCGGGTGGCTCTGGGGCCAACGTCCTGACTTTC. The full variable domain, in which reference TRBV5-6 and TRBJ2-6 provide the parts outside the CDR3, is DAGVTQSPTHLIKTRGQQVTLRCSPKSGHDTVSWYQQALGQGPQFIFQYYEEEERQRGNFPDRFSGHQFPNYSSELNVNALLLGDSALYLCASSPGGSGANVLTFGAGSRLTVL.

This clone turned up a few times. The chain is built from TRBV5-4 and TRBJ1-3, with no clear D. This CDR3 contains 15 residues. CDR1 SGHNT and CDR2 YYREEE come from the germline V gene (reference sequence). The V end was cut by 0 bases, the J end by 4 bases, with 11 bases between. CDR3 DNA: TGTGCCAGCAGCTTGGACGAAGCGTCCGGAAACACCATATATTTT. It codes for CASSLDEASGNTIYF. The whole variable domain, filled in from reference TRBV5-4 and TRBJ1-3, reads ETGVTQSPTHLIKTRGQQVTLRCSSQSGHNTVSWYQQALGQGPQFIFQYYREEENGRGNFPPRFSGLQFPNYSSELNVNALELDDSALYLCASSLDEASGNTIYFGEGSWLTVV.

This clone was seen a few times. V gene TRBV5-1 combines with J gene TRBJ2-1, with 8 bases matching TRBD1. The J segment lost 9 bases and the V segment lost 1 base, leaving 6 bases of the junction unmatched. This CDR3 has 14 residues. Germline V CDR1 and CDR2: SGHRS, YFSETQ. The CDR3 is CASSLNRRGLEQFF. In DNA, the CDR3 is TGCGCCAGCAGCTTGAACCGCAGGGGGCTTGAGCAGTTCTTC.

In DNA, the CDR3 is TGCGCCAGCAGCTTGGAGGGCCCGGTCAGAGATACGCAGTATTTT. Translation: CASSLEGPVRDTQYF. The chain has TRBV5-1 and TRBJ2-3; D gene uncertain. This CDR3 comprises 15 residues. The V end was cut by 0 bases, the J end by 5 bases, with 13 bases between. Per germline, CDR1 SGHRS and CDR2 YFSETQ.

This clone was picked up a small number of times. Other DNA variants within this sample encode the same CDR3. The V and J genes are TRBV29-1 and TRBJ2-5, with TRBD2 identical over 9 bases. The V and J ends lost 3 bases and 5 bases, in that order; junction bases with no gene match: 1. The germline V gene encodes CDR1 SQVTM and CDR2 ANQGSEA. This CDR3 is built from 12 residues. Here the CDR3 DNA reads TGCAGCGTTGAGGCGGGAGGGGAGACCCAGTACTTC. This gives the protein CSVEAGGETQYF.

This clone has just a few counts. This chain's CDR3 is CASSWTGDYGYTF. The CDR3 region has the DNA TGTGCCAGCAGTTGGACAGGGGACTATGGCTACACCTTC. The chain couples TRBV7-9 to TRBJ1-2; the match to TRBD1 covers 9 bases. Germline loops: CDR1 SEHNR, CDR2 FQNEAQ (reference sequence). This CDR3 is 13 amino acids long. J lost 3 bases, V lost 6 bases, and 2 bases had no gene match.

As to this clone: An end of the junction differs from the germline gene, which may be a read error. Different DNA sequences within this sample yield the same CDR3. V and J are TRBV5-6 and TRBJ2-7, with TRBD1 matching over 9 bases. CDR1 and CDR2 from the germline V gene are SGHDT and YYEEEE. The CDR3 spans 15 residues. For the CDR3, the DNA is TGCGCCAGCAGCTTGGCGGGGACAGGGCTATACGAGCAGTACTTC. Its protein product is CASSLAGTGLYEQYF.

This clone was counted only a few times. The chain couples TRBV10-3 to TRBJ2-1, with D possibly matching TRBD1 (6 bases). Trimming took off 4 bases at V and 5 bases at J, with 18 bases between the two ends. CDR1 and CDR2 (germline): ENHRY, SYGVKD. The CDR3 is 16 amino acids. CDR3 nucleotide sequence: TGTGCCATCAGTGTTGTGGGGCAGGGACACCACAATGAGCAGTTCTTC. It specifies CAISVVGQGHHNEQFF.

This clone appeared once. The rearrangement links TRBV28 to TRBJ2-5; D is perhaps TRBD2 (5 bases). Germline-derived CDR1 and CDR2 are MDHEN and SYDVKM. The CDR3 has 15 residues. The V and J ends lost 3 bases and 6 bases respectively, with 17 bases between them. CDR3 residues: CASSLYVGAPQTQYF. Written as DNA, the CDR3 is TGTGCCAGCAGTTTGTACGTGGGAGCCCCCCAGACCCAGTACTTC.

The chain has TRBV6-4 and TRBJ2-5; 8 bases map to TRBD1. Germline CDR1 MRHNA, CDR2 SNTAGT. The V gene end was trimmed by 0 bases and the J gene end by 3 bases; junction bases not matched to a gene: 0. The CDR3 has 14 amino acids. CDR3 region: CASSDSDREETQYF. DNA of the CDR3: TGTGCCAGCAGTGACTCGGACAGGGAAGAGACCCAGTACTTC.

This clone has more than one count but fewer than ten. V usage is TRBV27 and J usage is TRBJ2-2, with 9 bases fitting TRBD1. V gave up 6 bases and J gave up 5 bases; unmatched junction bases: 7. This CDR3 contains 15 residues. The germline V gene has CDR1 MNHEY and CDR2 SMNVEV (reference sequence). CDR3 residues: CASRGRTGVTGELFF. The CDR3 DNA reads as TGTGCCAGCAGAGGTCGGACAGGGGTAACCGGGGAGCTGTTTTTT.

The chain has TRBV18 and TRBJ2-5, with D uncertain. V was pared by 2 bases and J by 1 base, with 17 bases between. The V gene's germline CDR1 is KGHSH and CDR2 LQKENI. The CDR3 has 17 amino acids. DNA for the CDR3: TGTGCCAGCTCACCATACCGGGCAAAATTTGGCCAAGAGACCCAGTACTTC. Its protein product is CASSPYRAKFGQETQYF.

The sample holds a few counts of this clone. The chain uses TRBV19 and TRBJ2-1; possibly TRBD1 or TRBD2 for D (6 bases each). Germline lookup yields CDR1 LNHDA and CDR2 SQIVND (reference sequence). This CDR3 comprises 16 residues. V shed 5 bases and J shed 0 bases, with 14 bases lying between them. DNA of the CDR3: TGTGCCAGTAGTGGGGGGACACCCGTCTCCTACAATGAGCAGTTCTTC. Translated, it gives CASSGGTPVSYNEQFF.